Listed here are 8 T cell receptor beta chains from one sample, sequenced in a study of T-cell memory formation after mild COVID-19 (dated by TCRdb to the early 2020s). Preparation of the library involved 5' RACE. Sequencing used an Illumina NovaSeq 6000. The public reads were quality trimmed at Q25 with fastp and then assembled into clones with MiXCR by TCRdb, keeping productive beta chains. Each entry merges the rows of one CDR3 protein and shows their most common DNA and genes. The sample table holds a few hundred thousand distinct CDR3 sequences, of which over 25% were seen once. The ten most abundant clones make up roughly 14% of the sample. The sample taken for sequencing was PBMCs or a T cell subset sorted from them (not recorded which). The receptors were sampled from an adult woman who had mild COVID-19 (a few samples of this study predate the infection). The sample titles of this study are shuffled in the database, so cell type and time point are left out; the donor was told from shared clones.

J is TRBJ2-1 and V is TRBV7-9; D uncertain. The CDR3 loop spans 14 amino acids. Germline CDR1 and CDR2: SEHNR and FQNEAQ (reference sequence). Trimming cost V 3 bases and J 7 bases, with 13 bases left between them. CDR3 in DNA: TGTGCCAGCAGCTTTGGATTGGCTAGGAATGAGCAGTTCTTC. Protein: CASSFGLARNEQFF.

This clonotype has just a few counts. This CDR3 is CASSVGLAGLYNEQFF. The CDR3 DNA reads TGTGCCAGCAGCGTCGGGCTAGCGGGGCTCTACAATGAGCAGTTCTTC. This chain links TRBV9 with TRBJ2-1; 9 bases agree with TRBD2. The V and J ends lost 2 bases and 3 bases, in that order; junction bases with no gene match: 6. This CDR3 contains 16 residues. The germline V gene encodes CDR1 SGDLS and CDR2 YYNGEE.

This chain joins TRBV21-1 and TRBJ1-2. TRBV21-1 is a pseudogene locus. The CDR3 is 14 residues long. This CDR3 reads CASTKGRTNYGYTF. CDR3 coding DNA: TGTGCCAGCACTAAGGGCAGAACTAACTATGGCTACACCTTC.

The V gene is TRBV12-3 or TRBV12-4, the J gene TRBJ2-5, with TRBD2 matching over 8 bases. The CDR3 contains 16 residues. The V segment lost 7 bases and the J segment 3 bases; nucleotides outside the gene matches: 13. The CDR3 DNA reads TGTGCCAGCACCTTAGGGCTAGCGGGCACCGAAGAGACCCAGTACTTC. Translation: CASTLGLAGTEETQYF.

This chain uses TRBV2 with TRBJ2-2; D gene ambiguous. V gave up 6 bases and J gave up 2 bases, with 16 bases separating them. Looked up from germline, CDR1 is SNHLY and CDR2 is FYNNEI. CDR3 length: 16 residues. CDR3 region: CASSGPHIENTGELFF. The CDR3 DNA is TGTGCCAGCAGCGGGCCACACATCGAAAACACCGGGGAGCTGTTTTTT.

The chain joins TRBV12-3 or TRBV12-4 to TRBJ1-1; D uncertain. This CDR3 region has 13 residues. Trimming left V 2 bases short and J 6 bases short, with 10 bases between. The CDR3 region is CASSLRPEAEAFF. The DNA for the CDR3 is TGTGCCAGCAGTTTAAGGCCGGAGGCTGAAGCTTTCTTT.

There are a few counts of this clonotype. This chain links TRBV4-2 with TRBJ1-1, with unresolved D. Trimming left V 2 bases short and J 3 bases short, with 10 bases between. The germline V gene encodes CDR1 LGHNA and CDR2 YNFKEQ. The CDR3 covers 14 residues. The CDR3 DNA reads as TGTGCCAGCAGCCAAATCCTTGGGGACACTGAAGCTTTCTTT. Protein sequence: CASSQILGDTEAFF.

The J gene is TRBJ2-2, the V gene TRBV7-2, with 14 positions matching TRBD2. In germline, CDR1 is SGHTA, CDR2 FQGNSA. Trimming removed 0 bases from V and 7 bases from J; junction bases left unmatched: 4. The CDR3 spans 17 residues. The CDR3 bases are TGTGCCAGCAGCTTAGCCGGGACTAGCGGGGGACACGGGGAGCTGTTTTTT. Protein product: CASSLAGTSGGHGELFF.